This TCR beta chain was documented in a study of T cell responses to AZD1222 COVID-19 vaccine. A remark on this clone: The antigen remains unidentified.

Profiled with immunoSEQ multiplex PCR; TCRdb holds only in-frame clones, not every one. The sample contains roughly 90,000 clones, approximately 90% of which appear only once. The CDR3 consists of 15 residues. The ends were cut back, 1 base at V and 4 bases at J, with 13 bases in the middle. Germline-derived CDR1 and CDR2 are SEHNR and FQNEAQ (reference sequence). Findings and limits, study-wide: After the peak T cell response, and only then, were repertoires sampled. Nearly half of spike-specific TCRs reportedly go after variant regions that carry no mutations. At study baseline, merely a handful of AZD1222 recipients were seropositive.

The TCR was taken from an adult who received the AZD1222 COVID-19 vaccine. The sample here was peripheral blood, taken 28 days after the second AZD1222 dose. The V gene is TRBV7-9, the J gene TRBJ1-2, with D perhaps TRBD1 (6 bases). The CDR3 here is CASSLVEVRGYGYTF. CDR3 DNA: TGTGCCAGCAGCTTAGTGGAGGTCAGGGGCTATGGCTACACCTTC. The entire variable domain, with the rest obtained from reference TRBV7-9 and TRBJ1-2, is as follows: DTGVSQNPRHKITKRGQNVTFRCDPISEHNRLYWYRQTLGQGPEFLTYFQNEAQLEKSRLLSDRFSAERPKGSFSTLEIQRTEQGDSAMYLCASSLVEVRGYGYTFGSGTRLTVV.